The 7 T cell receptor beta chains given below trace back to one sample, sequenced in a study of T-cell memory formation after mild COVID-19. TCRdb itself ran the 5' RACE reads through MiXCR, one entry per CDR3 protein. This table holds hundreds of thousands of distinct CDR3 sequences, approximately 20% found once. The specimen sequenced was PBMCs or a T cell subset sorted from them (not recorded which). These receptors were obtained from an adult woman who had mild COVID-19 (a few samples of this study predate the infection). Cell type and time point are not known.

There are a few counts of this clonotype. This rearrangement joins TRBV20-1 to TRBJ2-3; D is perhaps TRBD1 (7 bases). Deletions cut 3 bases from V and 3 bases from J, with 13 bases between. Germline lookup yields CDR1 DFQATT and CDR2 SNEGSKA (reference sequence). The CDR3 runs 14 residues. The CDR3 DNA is TGCAGTGCTAGGACTAGGGGGCCTACAGATACGCAGTATTTT. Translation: CSARTRGPTDTQYF.

The CDR3 is CASSTLGHQNTEAFF. CDR3 sequence (DNA): TGTGCCAGTAGTACTCTAGGACACCAGAACACTGAAGCTTTCTTT. The chain uses TRBV19 and TRBJ1-1; possibly TRBD1 for D (5 bases). Germline V CDR1 and CDR2: LNHDA, SQIVND (reference sequence). This CDR3 comprises 15 residues. The V end was cut by 4 bases, the J end by 1 base, with 13 bases between. The whole variable domain, filled in from reference TRBV19 and TRBJ1-1, reads DGGITQSPKYLFRKEGQNVTLSCEQNLNHDAMYWYRQDPGQGLRLIYYSQIVNDFQKGDIAEGYSVSREKKESFPLTVTSAQKNPTAFYLCASSTLGHQNTEAFFGQGTRLTVV.

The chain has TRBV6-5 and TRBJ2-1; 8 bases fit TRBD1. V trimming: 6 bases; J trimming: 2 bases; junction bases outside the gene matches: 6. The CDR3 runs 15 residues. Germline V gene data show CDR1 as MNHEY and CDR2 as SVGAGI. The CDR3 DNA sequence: TGTGCCAGCAGCCTGACAGGGGACCCCTACAATGAGCAGTTCTTC. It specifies CASSLTGDPYNEQFF.

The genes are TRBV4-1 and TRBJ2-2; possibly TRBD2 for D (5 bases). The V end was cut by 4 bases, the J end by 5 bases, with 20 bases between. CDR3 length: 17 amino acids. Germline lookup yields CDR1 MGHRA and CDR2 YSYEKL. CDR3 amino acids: CASSPGLVRGRTGELFF. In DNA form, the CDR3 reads TGCGCCAGCAGCCCGGGGTTGGTTAGAGGCCGGACCGGGGAGCTGTTTTTT.

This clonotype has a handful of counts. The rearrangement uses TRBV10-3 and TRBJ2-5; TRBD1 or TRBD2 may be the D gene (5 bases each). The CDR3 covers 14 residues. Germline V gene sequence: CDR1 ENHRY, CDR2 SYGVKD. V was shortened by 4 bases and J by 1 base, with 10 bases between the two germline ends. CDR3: CAISGPGTQETQYF. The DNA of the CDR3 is TGTGCCATCAGTGGGCCGGGGACCCAAGAGACCCAGTACTTC.

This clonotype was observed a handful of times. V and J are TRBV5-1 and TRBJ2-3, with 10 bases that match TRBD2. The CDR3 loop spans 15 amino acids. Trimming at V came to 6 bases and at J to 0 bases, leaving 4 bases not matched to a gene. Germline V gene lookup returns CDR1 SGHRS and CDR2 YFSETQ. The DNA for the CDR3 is TGCGCCAGCACACTAGCGGGATCTAGCACAGATACGCAGTATTTT. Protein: CASTLAGSSTDTQYF.

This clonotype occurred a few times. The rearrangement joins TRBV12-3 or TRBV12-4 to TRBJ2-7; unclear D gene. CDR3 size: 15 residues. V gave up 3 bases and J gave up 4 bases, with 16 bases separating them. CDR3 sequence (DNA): TGTGCCAGCAGTTTTGGTGGAAAGGTGGGGTACGAGCAGTACTTC. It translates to CASSFGGKVGYEQYF.